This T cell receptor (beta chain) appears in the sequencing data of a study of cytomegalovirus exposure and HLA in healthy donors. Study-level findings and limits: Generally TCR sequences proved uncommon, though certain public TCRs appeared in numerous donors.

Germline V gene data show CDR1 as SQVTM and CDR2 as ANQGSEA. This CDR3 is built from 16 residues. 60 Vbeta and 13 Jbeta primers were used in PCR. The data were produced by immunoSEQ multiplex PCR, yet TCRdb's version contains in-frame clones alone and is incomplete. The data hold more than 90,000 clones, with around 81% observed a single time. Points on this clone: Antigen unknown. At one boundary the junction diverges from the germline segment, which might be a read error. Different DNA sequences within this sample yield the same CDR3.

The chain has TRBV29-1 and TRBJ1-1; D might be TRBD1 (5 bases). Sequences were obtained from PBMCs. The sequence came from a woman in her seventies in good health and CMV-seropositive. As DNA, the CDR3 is TGCACCGCCGGTACCCACTCTCAGGGTCGAGGCACTGAAGCTTTTTTT. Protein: CTAGTHSQGRGTEAFF.